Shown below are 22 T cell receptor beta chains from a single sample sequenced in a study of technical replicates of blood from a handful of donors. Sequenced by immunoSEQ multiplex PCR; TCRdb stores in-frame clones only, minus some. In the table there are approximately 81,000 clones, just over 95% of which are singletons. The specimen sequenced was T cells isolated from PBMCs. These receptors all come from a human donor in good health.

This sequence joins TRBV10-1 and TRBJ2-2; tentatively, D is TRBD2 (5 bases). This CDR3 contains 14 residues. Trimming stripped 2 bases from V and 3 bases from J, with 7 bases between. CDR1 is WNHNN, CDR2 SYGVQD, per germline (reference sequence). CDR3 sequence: CASSEGSDTGELFF. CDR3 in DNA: TGCGCCAGCAGTGAGGGTAGCGACACCGGGGAGCTGTTTTTT.

In nucleotides, the CDR3 is TGTGCCAGCAATTCCTTGGGACTAGCGACCGGCGAGCAGTACTTC. Its protein product is CASNSLGLATGEQYF. The chain joins TRBV28 to TRBJ2-7; 10 bases match TRBD2. The CDR3 spans 15 residues. Germline V gene lookup returns CDR1 MDHEN and CDR2 SYDVKM. Losses at the gene ends were 7 bases for V and 6 bases for J; bases not matched to a gene: 12.

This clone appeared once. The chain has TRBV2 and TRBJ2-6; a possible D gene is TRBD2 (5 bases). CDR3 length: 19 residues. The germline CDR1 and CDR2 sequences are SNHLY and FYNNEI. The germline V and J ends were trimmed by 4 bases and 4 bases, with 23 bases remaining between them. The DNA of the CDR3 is TGTGCCAGCAGTGGGGTTGAGGGAGCGATCTCTTTAGGGGCCAACGTCCTGACTTTC. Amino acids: CASSGVEGAISLGANVLTF.

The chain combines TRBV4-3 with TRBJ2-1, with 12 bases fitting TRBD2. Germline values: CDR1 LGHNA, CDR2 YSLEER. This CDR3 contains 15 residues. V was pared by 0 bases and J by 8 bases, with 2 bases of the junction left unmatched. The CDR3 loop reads CASSQEASGRDEQFF. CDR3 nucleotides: TGCGCCAGCAGCCAAGAGGCTAGCGGGAGGGATGAGCAGTTCTTC.

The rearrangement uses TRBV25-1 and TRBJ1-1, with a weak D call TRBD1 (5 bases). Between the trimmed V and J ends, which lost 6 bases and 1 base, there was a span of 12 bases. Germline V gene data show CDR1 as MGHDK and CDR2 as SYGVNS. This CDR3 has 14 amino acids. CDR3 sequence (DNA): TGTGCCAGCAGGGGGACCGGGAGGAACACTGAAGCTTTCTTT. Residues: CASRGTGRNTEAFF. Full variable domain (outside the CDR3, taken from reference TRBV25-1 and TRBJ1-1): EADIYQTPRYLVIGTGKKITLECSQTMGHDKMYWYQQDPGMELHLIHYSYGVNSTEKGDLSSESTVSRIRTEHFPLTLESARPSHTSQYLCASRGTGRNTEAFFGQGTRLTVV.

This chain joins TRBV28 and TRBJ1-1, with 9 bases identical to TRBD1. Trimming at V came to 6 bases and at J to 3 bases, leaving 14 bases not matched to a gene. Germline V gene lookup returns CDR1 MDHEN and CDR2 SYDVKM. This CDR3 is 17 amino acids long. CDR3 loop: CASSNMGTGGEDTEAFF. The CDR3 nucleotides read TGTGCCAGCAGCAATATGGGTACAGGGGGCGAGGACACTGAAGCTTTCTTT.

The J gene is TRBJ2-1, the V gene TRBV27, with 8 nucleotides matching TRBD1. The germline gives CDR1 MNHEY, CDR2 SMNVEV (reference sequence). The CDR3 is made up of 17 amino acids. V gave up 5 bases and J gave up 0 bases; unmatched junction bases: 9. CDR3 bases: TGTGCCAGCAGTGCAGGGGGCCCCTACACCTCCTACAATGAGCAGTTCTTC. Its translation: CASSAGGPYTSYNEQFF.

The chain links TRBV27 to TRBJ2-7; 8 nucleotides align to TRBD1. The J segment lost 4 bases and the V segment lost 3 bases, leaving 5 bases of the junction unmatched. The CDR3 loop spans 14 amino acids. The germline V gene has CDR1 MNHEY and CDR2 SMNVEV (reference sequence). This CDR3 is CASSFNRGTYEQYF. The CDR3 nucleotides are TGTGCCAGCAGTTTCAACAGGGGGACGTACGAGCAGTACTTC.

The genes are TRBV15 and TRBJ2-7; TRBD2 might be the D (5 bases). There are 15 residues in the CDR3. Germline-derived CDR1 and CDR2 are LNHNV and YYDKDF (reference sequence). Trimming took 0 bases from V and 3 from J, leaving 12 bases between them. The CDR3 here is CATSREPSQHYEQYF. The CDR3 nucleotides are TGTGCCACCAGCAGAGAGCCTAGCCAACACTACGAGCAGTACTTC. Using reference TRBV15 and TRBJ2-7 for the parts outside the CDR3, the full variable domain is DAMVIQNPRYQVTQFGKPVTLSCSQTLNHNVMYWYQQKSSQAPKLLFHYYDKDFNNEADTPDNFQSRRPNTSFCFLDIRSPGLGDTAMYLCATSREPSQHYEQYFGPGTRLTVT.

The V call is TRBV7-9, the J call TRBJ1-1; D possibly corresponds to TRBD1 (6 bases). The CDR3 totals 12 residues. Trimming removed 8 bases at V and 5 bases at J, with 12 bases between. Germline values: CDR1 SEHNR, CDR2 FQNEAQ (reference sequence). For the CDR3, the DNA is TGTGCCAGCTTGCGCAGGGGAACTGAAGCTTTCTTT. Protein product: CASLRRGTEAFF.

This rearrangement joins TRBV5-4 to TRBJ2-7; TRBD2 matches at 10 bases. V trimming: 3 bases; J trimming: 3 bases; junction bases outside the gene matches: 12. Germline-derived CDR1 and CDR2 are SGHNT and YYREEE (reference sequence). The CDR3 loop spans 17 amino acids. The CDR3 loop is CASSSGYTSGKFYEQYF. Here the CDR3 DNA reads TGTGCCAGCAGCTCAGGGTATACTAGCGGGAAATTCTACGAGCAGTACTTC.

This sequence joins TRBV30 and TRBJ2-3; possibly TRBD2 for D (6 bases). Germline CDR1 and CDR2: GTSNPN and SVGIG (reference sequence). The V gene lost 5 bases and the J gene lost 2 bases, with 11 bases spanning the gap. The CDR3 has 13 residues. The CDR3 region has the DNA TGTGCCTGGGGGCGGGAAAACACAGATACGCAGTATTTT. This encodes CAWGRENTDTQYF.

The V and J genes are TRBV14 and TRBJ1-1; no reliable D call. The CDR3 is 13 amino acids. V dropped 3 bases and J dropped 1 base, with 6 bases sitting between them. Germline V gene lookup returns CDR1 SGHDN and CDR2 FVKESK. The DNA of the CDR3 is TGTGCCAGCAGCCATAACGGGAACACTGAAGCTTTCTTT. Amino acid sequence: CASSHNGNTEAFF.

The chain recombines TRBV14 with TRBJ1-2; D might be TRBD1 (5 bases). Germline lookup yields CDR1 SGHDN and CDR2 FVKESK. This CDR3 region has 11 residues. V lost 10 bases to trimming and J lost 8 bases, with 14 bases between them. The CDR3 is CATGGVGGYTF. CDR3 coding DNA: TGTGCCACCGGGGGGGTCGGCGGCTACACCTTC.

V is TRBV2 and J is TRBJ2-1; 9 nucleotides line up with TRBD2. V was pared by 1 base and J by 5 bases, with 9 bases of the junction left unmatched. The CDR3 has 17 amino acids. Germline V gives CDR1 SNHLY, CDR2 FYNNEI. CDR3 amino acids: CASSEEEGRLADNEQFF. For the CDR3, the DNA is TGTGCCAGCAGTGAAGAAGAGGGGAGACTAGCGGACAATGAGCAGTTCTTC.

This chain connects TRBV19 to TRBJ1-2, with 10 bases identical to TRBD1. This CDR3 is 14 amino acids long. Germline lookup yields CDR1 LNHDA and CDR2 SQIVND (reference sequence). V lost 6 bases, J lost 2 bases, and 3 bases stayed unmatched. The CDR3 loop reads CASSRDRGNYGYTF. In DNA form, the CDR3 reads TGTGCCAGTAGCCGGGACAGGGGCAACTATGGCTACACCTTC.

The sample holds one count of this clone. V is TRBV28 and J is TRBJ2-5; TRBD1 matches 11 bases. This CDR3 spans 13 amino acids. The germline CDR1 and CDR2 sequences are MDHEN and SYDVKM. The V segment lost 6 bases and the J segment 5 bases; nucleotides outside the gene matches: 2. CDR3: CASRDRGQETQYF. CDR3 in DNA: TGTGCCAGCAGGGACAGGGGGCAGGAGACCCAGTACTTC.

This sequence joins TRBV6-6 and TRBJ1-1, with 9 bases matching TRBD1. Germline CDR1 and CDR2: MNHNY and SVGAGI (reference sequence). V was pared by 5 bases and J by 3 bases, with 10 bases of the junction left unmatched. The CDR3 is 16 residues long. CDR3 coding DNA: TGTGCCAGCAGTAAGGGACAGGGACTATACGACACTGAAGCTTTCTTT. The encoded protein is CASSKGQGLYDTEAFF.

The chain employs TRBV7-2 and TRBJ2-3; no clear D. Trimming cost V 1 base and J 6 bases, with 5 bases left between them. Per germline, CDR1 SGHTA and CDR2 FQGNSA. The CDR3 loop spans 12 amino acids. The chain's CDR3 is CASSLVSDTQYF. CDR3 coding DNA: TGTGCCAGCAGCTTAGTATCGGATACGCAGTATTTT.

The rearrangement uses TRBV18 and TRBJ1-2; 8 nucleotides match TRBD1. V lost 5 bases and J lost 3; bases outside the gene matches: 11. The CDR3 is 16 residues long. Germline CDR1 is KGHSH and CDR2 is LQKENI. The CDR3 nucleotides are TGTGCCAGCTCATTAAATCAGGGGGCGAGGGACTATGGCTACACCTTC. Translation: CASSLNQGARDYGYTF.

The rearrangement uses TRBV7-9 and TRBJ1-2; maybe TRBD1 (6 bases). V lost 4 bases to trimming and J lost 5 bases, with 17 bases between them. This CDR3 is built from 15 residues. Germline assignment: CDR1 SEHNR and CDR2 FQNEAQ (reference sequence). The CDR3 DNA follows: TGTGCCAGCAGCTCGAACCAACAGGGCGTGTATGGCTACACCTTC. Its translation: CASSSNQQGVYGYTF. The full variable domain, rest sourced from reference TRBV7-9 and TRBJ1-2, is DTGVSQNPRHKITKRGQNVTFRCDPISEHNRLYWYRQTLGQGPEFLTYFQNEAQLEKSRLLSDRFSAERPKGSFSTLEIQRTEQGDSAMYLCASSSNQQGVYGYTFGSGTRLTVV.

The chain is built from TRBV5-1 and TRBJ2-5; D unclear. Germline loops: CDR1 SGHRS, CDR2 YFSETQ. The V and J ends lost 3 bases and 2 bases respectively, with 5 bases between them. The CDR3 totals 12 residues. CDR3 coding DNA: TGCGCCAGCAGCTCACAACAAGAGACCCAGTACTTC. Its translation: CASSSQQETQYF.